The T cell receptor (beta chain) under discussion was sequenced for a study of blood T cell repertoires in COVID-19. Germline V gene data show CDR1 as SGHDN and CDR2 as FVKESK. With 0 bases clipped from V and 8 bases from J, the junction kept 8 bases outside the gene matches. The CDR3 consists of 16 residues. The protocol was immunoSEQ multiplex PCR, while the TCRdb copy is restricted to in-frame clones and leaves out a portion. The sample has roughly 32,000 clones; around 85% are singletons. The chain employs TRBV14 and TRBJ2-1, with TRBD2 matching over 9 bases. The source material was peripheral blood. The receptor's source is a woman aged 80 or older with active or convalescent COVID-19. The DNA of the CDR3 is TGTGCCAGCAGCCAAGACGGCGGGAGGGCCACTGATGAGCAGTTCTTC. Its protein product is CASSQDGGRATDEQFF.